The present T cell receptor beta chain was sequenced within a study of T cell responses to AZD1222 COVID-19 vaccine. Overall study results and limits: Donors in the cohort were predominantly white British and more often female, and clonal diversity was possibly underestimated.

Comments on this clone: The antigen is not known.

TCRdb keeps only in-frame clones here, not all; method: immunoSEQ multiplex PCR. The sample holds about 160,000 clones, around 93% seen once. The CDR3 runs 16 residues. Trimming stripped 3 bases from V and 2 bases from J, with 15 bases between. Germline V lookup: CDR1 SNHLY, CDR2 FYNNEI. This clonotype was obtained from an adult in good health. The specimen comprised peripheral blood, sampled on day 0 of AZD1222 vaccination. This chain connects TRBV2 to TRBJ2-3; D gene unclear. The CDR3 region is CASSEVLSPLTDTQYF. The CDR3 DNA reads TGTGCCAGCAGTGAGGTCCTATCCCCTCTCACAGATACGCAGTATTTT.